This TCR beta chain was sequenced for a study of early T cells in non-severe SARS-CoV-2 infection. Across the whole study: Sequenced bulk RNA came from whole blood that was unsorted, and chains were unpaired.

Each single cDNA molecule received a unique molecular identifier. From the 5' RACE reads, TCRdb called clonotypes with MiXCR, one entry per CDR3 protein. The sample yields about 90,000 distinct CDR3 sequences, about 12% seen once. The sample holds a few counts of this clonotype. The antigen remains unidentified. Overall study findings and caveats: The matching step, a VDJdb search, favored anti-spike CD8 responses and missed private and CD4 specificities.

Trimming left V 3 bases short and J 4 bases short, with 13 bases between. The CDR3 extends over 15 amino acids. The V gene is TRBV12-3 or TRBV12-4, the J gene TRBJ2-4; D is unresolved. The clonotype comes from an adult who was a healthcare worker with PCR-confirmed SARS-CoV-2 infection or an uninfected control (not recorded which). The sequenced sample was whole blood, obtained at baseline. Here the CDR3 DNA reads TGTGCCAGCAGTTTCAGCGTACAACAAAAAAACATTCAGTACTTC. Amino acid sequence: CASSFSVQQKNIQYF.